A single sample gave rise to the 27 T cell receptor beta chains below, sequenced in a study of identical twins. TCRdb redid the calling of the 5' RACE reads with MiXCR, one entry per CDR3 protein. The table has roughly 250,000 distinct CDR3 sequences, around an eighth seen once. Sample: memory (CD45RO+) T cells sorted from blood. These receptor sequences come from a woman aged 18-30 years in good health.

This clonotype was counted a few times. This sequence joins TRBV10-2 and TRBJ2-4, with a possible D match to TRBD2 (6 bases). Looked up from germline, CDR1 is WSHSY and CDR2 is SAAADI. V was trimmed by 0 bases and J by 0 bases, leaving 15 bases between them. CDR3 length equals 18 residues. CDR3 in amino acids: CASSESMEPGLAKNIQYF. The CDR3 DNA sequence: TGCGCCAGCAGTGAGTCGATGGAGCCGGGACTAGCCAAAAACATTCAGTACTTC.

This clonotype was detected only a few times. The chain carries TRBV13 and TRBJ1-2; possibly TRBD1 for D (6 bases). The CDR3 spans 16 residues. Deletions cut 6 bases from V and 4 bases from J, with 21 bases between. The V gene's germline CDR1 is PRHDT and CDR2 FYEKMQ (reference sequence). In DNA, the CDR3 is TGTGCCAGCAGTTTCCAGTGGGGGGGGCGAGGCTATGGCTACACCTTC. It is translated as CASSFQWGGRGYGYTF. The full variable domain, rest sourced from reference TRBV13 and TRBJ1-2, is AAGVIQSPRHLIKEKRETATLKCYPIPRHDTVYWYQQGPGQDPQFLISFYEKMQSDKGSIPDRFSAQQFSDYHSELNMSSLELGDSALYFCASSFQWGGRGYGYTFGSGTRLTVV.

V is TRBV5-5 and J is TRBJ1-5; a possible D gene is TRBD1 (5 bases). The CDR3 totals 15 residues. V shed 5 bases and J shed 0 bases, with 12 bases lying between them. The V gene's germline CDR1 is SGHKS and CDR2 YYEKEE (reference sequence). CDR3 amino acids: CASSSRGGSNQPQHF. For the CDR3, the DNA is TGTGCCAGCAGTTCTCGGGGCGGTAGCAATCAGCCCCAGCATTTT.

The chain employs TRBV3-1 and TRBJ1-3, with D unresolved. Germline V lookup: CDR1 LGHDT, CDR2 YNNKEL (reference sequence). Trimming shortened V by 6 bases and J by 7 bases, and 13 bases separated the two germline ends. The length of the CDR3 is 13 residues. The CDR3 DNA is TGTGCCAGCAGTGATAACCGGCGGAACACCATATATTTT. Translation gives CASSDNRRNTIYF.

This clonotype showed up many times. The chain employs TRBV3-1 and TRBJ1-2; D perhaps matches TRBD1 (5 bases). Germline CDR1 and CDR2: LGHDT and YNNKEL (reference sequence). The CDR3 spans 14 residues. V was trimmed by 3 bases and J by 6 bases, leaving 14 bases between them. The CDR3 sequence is CASSHPQGRDGYTF. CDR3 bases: TGTGCCAGCAGCCATCCGCAGGGCAGGGATGGCTACACCTTC.

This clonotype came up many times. CDR3 residues: CASYPQSSYGYTF. CDR3 bases: TGTGCCAGCTACCCCCAGTCGAGCTATGGCTACACCTTC. This chain links TRBV12-3 or TRBV12-4 with TRBJ1-2; D is ambiguous. The CDR3 has 13 amino acids. Trimming stripped 8 bases from V and 4 bases from J, with 14 bases between.

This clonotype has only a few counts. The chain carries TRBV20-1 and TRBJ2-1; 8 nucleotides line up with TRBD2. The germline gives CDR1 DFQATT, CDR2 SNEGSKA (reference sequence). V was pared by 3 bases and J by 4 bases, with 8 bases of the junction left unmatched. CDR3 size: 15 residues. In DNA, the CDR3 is TGCAGTGCTAGCAAAGCGGGAGTAGTATACAATGAGCAGTTCTTC. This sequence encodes CSASKAGVVYNEQFF.

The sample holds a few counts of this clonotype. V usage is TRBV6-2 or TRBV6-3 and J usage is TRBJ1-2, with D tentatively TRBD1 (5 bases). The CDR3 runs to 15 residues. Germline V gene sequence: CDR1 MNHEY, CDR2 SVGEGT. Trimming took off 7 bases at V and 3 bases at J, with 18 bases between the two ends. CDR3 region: CASNLLRGIDYGYTF. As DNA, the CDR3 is TGTGCCAGCAACTTACTGAGGGGAATTGACTATGGCTACACCTTC.

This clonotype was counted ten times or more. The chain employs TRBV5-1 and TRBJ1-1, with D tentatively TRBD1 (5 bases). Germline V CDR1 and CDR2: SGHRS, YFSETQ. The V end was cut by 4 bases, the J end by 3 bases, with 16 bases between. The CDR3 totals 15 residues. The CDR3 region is CASSTGQNYDTEAFF. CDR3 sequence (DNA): TGCGCCAGCAGCACCGGACAAAATTACGACACTGAAGCTTTCTTT.

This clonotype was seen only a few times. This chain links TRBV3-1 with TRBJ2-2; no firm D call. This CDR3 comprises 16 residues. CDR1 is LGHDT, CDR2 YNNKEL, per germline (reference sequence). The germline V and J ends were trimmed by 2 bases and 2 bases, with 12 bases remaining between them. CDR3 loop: CASSQYGVANTGELFF. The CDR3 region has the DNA TGTGCCAGCAGCCAATATGGGGTAGCCAACACCGGGGAGCTGTTTTTT.

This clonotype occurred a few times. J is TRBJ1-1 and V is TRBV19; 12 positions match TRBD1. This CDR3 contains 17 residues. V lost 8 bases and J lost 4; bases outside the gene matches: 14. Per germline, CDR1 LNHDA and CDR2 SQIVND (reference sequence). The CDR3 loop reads CASGPNNRDRGLTEAFF. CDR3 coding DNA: TGTGCCAGTGGCCCCAACAACCGGGACAGGGGGCTCACTGAAGCTTTCTTT.

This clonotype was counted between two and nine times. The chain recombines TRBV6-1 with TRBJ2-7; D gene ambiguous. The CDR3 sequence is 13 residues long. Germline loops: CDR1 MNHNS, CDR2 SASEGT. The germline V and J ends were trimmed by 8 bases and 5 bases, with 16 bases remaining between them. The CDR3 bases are TGTGCCAGCCGCCGGTTCCCCTCGGACGAGCAGTACTTC. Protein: CASRRFPSDEQYF.

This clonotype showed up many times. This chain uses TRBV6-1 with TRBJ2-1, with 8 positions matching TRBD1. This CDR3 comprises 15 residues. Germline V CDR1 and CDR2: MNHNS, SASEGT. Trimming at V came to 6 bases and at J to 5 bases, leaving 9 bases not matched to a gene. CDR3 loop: CASRSQGAGDNEQFF. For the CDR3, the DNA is TGTGCCAGCAGATCCCAGGGGGCAGGGGACAATGAGCAGTTCTTC.

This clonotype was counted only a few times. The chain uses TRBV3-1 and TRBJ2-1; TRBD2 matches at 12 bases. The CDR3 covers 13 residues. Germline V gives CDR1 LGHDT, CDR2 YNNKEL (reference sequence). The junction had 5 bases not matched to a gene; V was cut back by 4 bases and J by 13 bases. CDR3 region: CASSPTGLAGQFF. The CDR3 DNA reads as TGTGCCAGCAGCCCCACGGGACTAGCGGGCCAGTTCTTC.

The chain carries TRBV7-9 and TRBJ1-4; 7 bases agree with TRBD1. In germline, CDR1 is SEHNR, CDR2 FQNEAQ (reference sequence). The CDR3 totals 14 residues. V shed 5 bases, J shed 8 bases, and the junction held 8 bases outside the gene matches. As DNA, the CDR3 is TGTGCCAGCAGCGCTGGGGCAGGGGGGGAAAAACTGTTTTTT. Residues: CASSAGAGGEKLFF.

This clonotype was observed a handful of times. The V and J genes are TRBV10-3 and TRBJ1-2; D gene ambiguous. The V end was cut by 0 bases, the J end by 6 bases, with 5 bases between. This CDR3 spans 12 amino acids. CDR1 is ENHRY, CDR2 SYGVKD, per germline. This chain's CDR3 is CAISESGNGYTF. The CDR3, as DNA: TGTGCCATCAGTGAGTCGGGGAATGGCTACACCTTC.

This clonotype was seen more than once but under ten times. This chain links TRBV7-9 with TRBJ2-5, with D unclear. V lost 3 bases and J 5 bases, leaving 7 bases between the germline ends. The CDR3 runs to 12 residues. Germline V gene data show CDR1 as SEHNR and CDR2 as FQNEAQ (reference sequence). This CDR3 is CASSLNLETQYF. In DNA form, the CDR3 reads TGTGCCAGCAGCTTGAATTTGGAGACCCAGTACTTC. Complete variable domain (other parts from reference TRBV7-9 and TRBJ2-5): DTGVSQNPRHKITKRGQNVTFRCDPISEHNRLYWYRQTLGQGPEFLTYFQNEAQLEKSRLLSDRFSAERPKGSFSTLEIQRTEQGDSAMYLCASSLNLETQYFGPGTRLLVL.

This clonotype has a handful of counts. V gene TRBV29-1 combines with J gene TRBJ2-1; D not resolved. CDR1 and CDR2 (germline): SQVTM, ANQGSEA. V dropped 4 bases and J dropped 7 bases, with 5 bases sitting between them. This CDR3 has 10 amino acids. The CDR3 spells CSVGTNEQFF. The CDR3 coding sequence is TGCAGCGTTGGTACGAATGAGCAGTTCTTC.

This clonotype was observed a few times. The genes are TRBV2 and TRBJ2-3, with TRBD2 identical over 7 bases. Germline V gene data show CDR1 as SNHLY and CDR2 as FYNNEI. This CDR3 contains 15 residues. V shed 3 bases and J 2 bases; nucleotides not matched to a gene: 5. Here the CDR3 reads CASSDRTRLTDTQYF. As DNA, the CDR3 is TGTGCCAGCAGTGACCGGACTAGACTCACAGATACGCAGTATTTT.

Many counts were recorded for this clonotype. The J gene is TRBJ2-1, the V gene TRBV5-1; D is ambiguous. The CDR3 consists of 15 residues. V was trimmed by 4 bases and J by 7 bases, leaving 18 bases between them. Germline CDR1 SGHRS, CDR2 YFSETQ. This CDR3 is CASSHKMFSGNEQFF. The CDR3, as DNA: TGCGCCAGCAGCCATAAGATGTTTTCCGGGAATGAGCAGTTCTTC.

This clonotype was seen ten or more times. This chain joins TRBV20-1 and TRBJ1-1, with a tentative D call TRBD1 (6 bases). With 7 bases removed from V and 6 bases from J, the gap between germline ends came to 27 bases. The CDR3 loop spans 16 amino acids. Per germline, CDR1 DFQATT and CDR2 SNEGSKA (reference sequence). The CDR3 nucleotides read TGCAGTGGATCCCCAGGACAGCACCGAGATCGGGCTGAAGCTTTCTTT. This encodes CSGSPGQHRDRAEAFF.

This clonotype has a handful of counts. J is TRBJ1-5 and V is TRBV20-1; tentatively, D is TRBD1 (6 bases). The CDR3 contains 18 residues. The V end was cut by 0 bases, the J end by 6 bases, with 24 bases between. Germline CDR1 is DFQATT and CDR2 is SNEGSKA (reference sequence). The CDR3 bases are TGCAGTGCTAGAGATGAGGGGGGCGAGGGACCCCGGGGTCAGCCCCAGCATTTT. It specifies CSARDEGGEGPRGQPQHF.

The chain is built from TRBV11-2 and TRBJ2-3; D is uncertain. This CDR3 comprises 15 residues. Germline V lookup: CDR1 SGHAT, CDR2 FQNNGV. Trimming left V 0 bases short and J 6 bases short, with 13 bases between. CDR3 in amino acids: CASSLEVAWADTQYF. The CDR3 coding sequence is TGTGCCAGCAGCTTAGAGGTAGCTTGGGCGGATACGCAGTATTTT.

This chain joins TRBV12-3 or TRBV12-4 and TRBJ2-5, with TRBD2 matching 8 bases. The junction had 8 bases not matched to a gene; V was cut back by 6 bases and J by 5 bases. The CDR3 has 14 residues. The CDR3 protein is CASSPGGAVETQYF. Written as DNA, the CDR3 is TGTGCCAGCAGCCCCGGGGGGGCCGTGGAGACCCAGTACTTC.

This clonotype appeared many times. In DNA, the CDR3 is TGTGCCAGCAGGGTAGGAATGAACTATGGCTACACCTTC. The encoded protein is CASRVGMNYGYTF. The chain has TRBV28 and TRBJ1-2; D ambiguous. Germline V gives CDR1 MDHEN, CDR2 SYDVKM. V was trimmed by 6 bases and J by 2 bases, leaving 10 bases between them. The CDR3 runs 13 residues.

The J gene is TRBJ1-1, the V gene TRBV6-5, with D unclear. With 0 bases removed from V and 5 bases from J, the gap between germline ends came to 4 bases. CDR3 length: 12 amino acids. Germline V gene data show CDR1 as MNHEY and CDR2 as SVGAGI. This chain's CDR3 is CASSYSRTEAFF. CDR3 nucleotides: TGTGCCAGCAGTTACTCGAGGACTGAAGCTTTCTTT.

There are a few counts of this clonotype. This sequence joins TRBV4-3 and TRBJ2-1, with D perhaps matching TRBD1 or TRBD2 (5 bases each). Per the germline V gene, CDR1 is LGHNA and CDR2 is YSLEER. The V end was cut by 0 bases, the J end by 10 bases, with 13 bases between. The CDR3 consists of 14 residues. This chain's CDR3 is CASSQEGVRDEQFF. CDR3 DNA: TGCGCCAGCAGCCAAGAGGGGGTTCGGGACGAGCAGTTCTTC.